The 31 T cell receptor beta chains below all came from one sample that was sequenced in a study of cytomegalovirus exposure and HLA in healthy donors. The PCR contained 60 Vbeta and 13 Jbeta primers. Generated by immunoSEQ multiplex PCR, the TCRdb table keeps only in-frame clones and is missing some. The sample includes some 90,000 clones, just under 70% seen only once; the top ten take approximately 2.9%. The sample taken for sequencing was PBMCs. These receptors were collected from a man aged 50 to 60 in good health and CMV-seronegative.

This clone was observed a few times. V and J are TRBV7-9 and TRBJ1-1; D unresolved. Germline loops: CDR1 SEHNR, CDR2 FQNEAQ (reference sequence). V lost 0 bases to trimming and J lost 8 bases, with 4 bases between them. The CDR3 runs to 11 residues. The CDR3 DNA is TGTGCCAGCAGCTTAGCTCGGGAAGCTTTCTTT. It encodes CASSLAREAFF.

The chain joins TRBV9 to TRBJ2-5; maybe TRBD2 (6 bases). Germline assignment: CDR1 SGDLS and CDR2 YYNGEE. The germline V and J ends were trimmed by 5 bases and 2 bases, with 22 bases remaining between them. The CDR3 sequence is 17 residues long. The CDR3 nucleotides read TGTGCCAGCAGTTTTTCCCCTAGCGCGAAGCATCAAGAGACCCAGTACTTC. This sequence encodes CASSFSPSAKHQETQYF.

V gene TRBV5-1 combines with J gene TRBJ1-1; a weak D match, TRBD1 (5 bases). The CDR3 is 15 residues long. Trimming removed 5 bases at V and 1 base at J, with 15 bases between. The germline gives CDR1 SGHRS, CDR2 YFSETQ. As DNA, the CDR3 is TGCGCCAGCAGAAGGACACTGATGGAGAACACTGAAGCTTTCTTT. This gives the protein CASRRTLMENTEAFF.

J is TRBJ2-3 and V is TRBV10-3, with 7 bases matching TRBD1. Germline CDR1 ENHRY, CDR2 SYGVKD. CDR3 length: 14 amino acids. The J segment lost 0 bases and the V segment lost 8 bases, leaving 5 bases of the junction unmatched. CDR3 amino acids: CAIRARGSTDTQYF. The CDR3 region has the DNA TGTGCCATCCGGGCCAGGGGGAGCACAGATACGCAGTATTTT.

This chain connects TRBV4-1 to TRBJ1-5; D not resolved. Looked up from germline, CDR1 is MGHRA and CDR2 is YSYEKL. This CDR3 region has 15 residues. Between the trimmed V and J ends, which lost 3 bases and 0 bases, there was a span of 9 bases. CDR3: CASSQAPGSNQPQHF. The CDR3 DNA sequence: TGCGCCAGCAGCCAGGCGCCGGGTAGCAATCAGCCCCAGCATTTT.

The gene calls are TRBV21-1 and TRBJ2-7; the table's D call, TRBD2, has no DNA check behind it. TRBV21-1 is a pseudogene locus. The CDR3 sequence is 18 residues long. The CDR3 sequence is CASSKATRTSGSSYEQYV. CDR3 nucleotides: TGTGCCAGCAGCAAAGCCACCAGGACTAGCGGGAGCTCCTACGAGCAGTACGTC.

Comment on this clone: Germline and junction disagree at one end, which may indicate a read error. In DNA form, the CDR3 reads TGTGCCAGCGGCTTGGCGGGAACGGGCGAAGCTTTCTTT. Protein product: CASGLAGTGEAFF. The chain recombines TRBV5-6 with TRBJ1-1; no clear D gene. The CDR3 runs to 13 residues. Germline CDR1 and CDR2: SGHDT and YYEEEE.

This chain uses TRBV28 with TRBJ1-5, with D possibly TRBD1 on 6 matching bases. CDR1 and CDR2 (germline): MDHEN, SYDVKM. This CDR3 has 15 residues. The V end was cut by 6 bases, the J end by 2 bases, with 14 bases between. Written as DNA, the CDR3 is TGTGCCAGCAGGTGGGGGCAAGGTGGCAATCAGCCCCAGCATTTT. Translated, it gives CASRWGQGGNQPQHF.

A note on this clone: An end of the junction does not agree with germline; a read error may underlie this. The genes are TRBV7-7 and TRBJ2-7, with TRBD1 matching 8 bases. The CDR3 contains 13 residues. Germline CDR1 reads SSHAT; CDR2 reads FNYEAQ (reference sequence). The CDR3 sequence: CASSLVQGDEQYF. DNA for the CDR3: TGTGCTAGCAGCTTAGTACAGGGGGACGAGCAGTACTTC.

J is TRBJ1-2 and V is TRBV6-5, with D unresolved. V gave up 5 bases and J gave up 0 bases, with 10 bases separating them. Germline loops: CDR1 MNHEY, CDR2 SVGAGI. The CDR3 contains 14 residues. The CDR3 sequence is CASSRGLANYGYTF. CDR3 bases: TGTGCCAGCAGTCGAGGACTCGCTAACTATGGCTACACCTTC.

CDR3 sequence: CASSRGVYSGANVLTF. As DNA, the CDR3 is TGTGCCAGCAGCCGCGGGGTCTACTCTGGGGCCAACGTCCTGACTTTC. The chain recombines TRBV7-2 with TRBJ2-6, with D tentatively TRBD2 (6 bases). Trimming took 5 bases from V and 0 from J, leaving 11 bases between them. CDR1 SGHTA and CDR2 FQGNSA come from the germline V gene. The CDR3 contains 16 residues.

This clone was counted once. The chain uses TRBV13 and TRBJ2-2; TRBD1 agrees at 9 bases. The CDR3 has 14 amino acids. The V gene end was trimmed by 5 bases and the J gene end by 6 bases; junction bases not matched to a gene: 4. The germline V gene has CDR1 PRHDT and CDR2 FYEKMQ (reference sequence). Here the CDR3 DNA reads TGTGCCAGCAGCCGGGACAGGGACCCCGGGGAGCTGTTTTTT. It specifies CASSRDRDPGELFF.

This sequence joins TRBV4-3 and TRBJ2-5; D gene unclear. The CDR3 covers 13 residues. V lost 0 bases, J lost 9 bases, and 11 bases lay in between. The germline V gene encodes CDR1 LGHNA and CDR2 YSLEER. CDR3: CASSQDYRQAQYF. The CDR3 DNA follows: TGCGCCAGCAGCCAAGACTACCGCCAGGCCCAGTACTTC.

This chain joins TRBV30 and TRBJ2-7; possibly TRBD2 for D (7 bases). This CDR3 has 16 residues. Germline assignment: CDR1 GTSNPN and CDR2 SVGIG (reference sequence). Trimming cost V 1 base and J 0 bases, with 16 bases left between them. The CDR3 spells CAWSARKGGLSYEQYF. The DNA of the CDR3 is TGTGCCTGGAGTGCCAGAAAGGGGGGGCTCTCCTACGAGCAGTACTTC. Using reference TRBV30 and TRBJ2-7 for the parts outside the CDR3, the full variable domain is SQTIHQWPATLVQPVGSPLSLECTVEGTSNPNLYWYRQAAGRGLQLLFYSVGIGQISSEVPQNLSASRPQDRQFILSSKKLLLSDSGFYLCAWSARKGGLSYEQYFGPGTRLTVT.

This sequence joins TRBV7-9 and TRBJ1-1; 9 nucleotides match TRBD1. Germline V CDR1 and CDR2: SEHNR, FQNEAQ (reference sequence). The CDR3 is made up of 13 amino acids. V trimming: 2 bases; J trimming: 11 bases; junction bases outside the gene matches: 6. Here the CDR3 DNA reads TGTGCCAGCAGCTTATACGGGACAGGGCGGGCTTTCTTT. This sequence encodes CASSLYGTGRAFF.

The chain recombines TRBV5-1 with TRBJ2-3; 10 nucleotides align to TRBD2. This CDR3 is 16 amino acids long. CDR1 and CDR2 from the germline V gene are SGHRS and YFSETQ. V was pared by 4 bases and J by 4 bases, with 9 bases of the junction left unmatched. CDR3 sequence (DNA): TGCGCCAGCAGCAGCGAAGCGGGGGGGCCGCCAGATACGCAGTATTTT. It encodes CASSSEAGGPPDTQYF.

The V gene is TRBV7-6, the J gene TRBJ1-4, with D perhaps matching TRBD1 (5 bases). In germline, CDR1 is SGHVS, CDR2 FNYEAQ. V lost 2 bases and J lost 4, with 17 bases in between. There are 17 residues in the CDR3. For the CDR3, the DNA is TGTGCCAGCAGCTTATTTCCGGCAGGGCCCAATAATGAAAAACTGTTTTTT. Protein: CASSLFPAGPNNEKLFF.

The genes are TRBV6-5 and TRBJ1-5; D gene uncertain. Trimming shortened V by 2 bases and J by 4 bases, and 6 bases separated the two germline ends. CDR3 size: 13 residues. The germline V gene has CDR1 MNHEY and CDR2 SVGAGI. CDR3 region: CASSYRENQPQHF. The DNA of the CDR3 is TGTGCCAGCAGTTACCGGGAGAATCAGCCCCAGCATTTT.

The V call is TRBV4-3, the J call TRBJ2-3; the match to TRBD1 covers 10 bases. Trimming removed 4 bases from V and 3 bases from J; junction bases left unmatched: 4. CDR1 LGHNA and CDR2 YSLEER come from the germline V gene. This CDR3 is built from 15 residues. The DNA for the CDR3 is TGCGCCAGCAGCCGACAGGGGGCGGTAACAGATACGCAGTATTTT. The encoded protein is CASSRQGAVTDTQYF.

This chain uses TRBV9 with TRBJ2-5; TRBD1 matches 9 bases. Trimming took 4 bases from V and 5 from J; bases not matched to a gene: 6. This CDR3 has 14 amino acids. The germline gives CDR1 SGDLS, CDR2 YYNGEE. The DNA of the CDR3 is TGTGCCAGCAGCTTGGGACAGGGTCATGAGACCCAGTACTTC. Protein product: CASSLGQGHETQYF.

The chain joins TRBV2 to TRBJ2-7, with 9 bases matching TRBD2. In germline, CDR1 is SNHLY, CDR2 FYNNEI. This CDR3 contains 14 residues. The V and J ends lost 6 bases and 3 bases, in that order; junction bases with no gene match: 6. CDR3 nucleotides: TGTGCCAGCAGAGCCGGGACTAGCCTCTACGAGCAGTACTTC. This gives the protein CASRAGTSLYEQYF.

This clone was counted between two and nine times. This rearrangement joins TRBV18 to TRBJ1-3, with 7 bases lining up with TRBD1. CDR1 KGHSH and CDR2 LQKENI come from the germline V gene. Trimming at V came to 6 bases and at J to 4 bases, leaving 6 bases not matched to a gene. The CDR3 is 14 residues long. The chain's CDR3 is CASSYGQAGNTIYF. CDR3 coding DNA: TGTGCCAGCTCCTATGGACAGGCGGGAAACACCATATATTTT. Drawing the rest from reference TRBV18 and TRBJ1-3, the complete variable domain is NAGVMQNPRHLVRRRGQEARLRCSPMKGHSHVYWYRQLPEEGLKFMVYLQKENIIDESGMPKERFSAEFPKEGPSILRIQQVVRGDSAAYFCASSYGQAGNTIYFGEGSWLTVV.

This rearrangement joins TRBV7-9 to TRBJ1-4; 8 nucleotides align to TRBD1. V shed 7 bases, J shed 0 bases, and the junction held 10 bases outside the gene matches. The CDR3 covers 17 residues. Germline V gene sequence: CDR1 SEHNR, CDR2 FQNEAQ (reference sequence). CDR3 amino acids: CASTPDRVYTTNEKLFF. CDR3 DNA sequence: TGTGCCAGCACCCCGGACAGGGTGTACACAACTAATGAAAAACTGTTTTTT.

This clone has a single count. The chain is built from TRBV28 and TRBJ2-7; the match to TRBD1 covers 9 bases. The CDR3 extends over 12 amino acids. Trimming at V came to 8 bases and at J to 2 bases, leaving 1 base not matched to a gene. The germline CDR1 and CDR2 sequences are MDHEN and SYDVKM. The CDR3 is CASWDRAYEQYF. Here the CDR3 DNA reads TGTGCCAGCTGGGACAGGGCCTACGAGCAGTACTTC.

The table lists this clone with a few counts. The chain is built from TRBV7-2 and TRBJ2-5, with 8 bases fitting TRBD1. This CDR3 has 14 residues. Unmatched junction bases numbered 4, after V lost 5 bases and J lost 2 bases. Germline V gene lookup returns CDR1 SGHTA and CDR2 FQGNSA. The CDR3 DNA follows: TGTGCCAGCAGCCCCGGGACAGGACAAGAGACCCAGTACTTC. Protein: CASSPGTGQETQYF. The whole variable domain, remainder taken from reference TRBV7-2 and TRBJ2-5, is GAGVSQSPSNKVTEKGKDVELRCDPISGHTALYWYRQSLGQGLEFLIYFQGNSAPDKSGLPSDRFSAERTGGSVSTLTIQRTQQEDSAVYLCASSPGTGQETQYFGPGTRLLVL.

Points on this clone: The same CDR3 is also encoded by other DNA sequences in this sample. The chain links TRBV30 to TRBJ1-1; D perhaps matches TRBD1 (6 bases). The V gene's germline CDR1 is GTSNPN and CDR2 SVGIG (reference sequence). Trimming took off 0 bases at V and 4 bases at J, with 9 bases between the two ends. The CDR3 is 13 residues long. CDR3 sequence (DNA): TGTGCCTGGAGTGTACTAGGGGGCACTGAAGCTTTCTTT. Protein sequence: CAWSVLGGTEAFF.

Concerning this clone itself: The same CDR3 can be traced to other DNA sequences in this sample. The rearrangement joins TRBV9 to TRBJ1-1; weak D call: TRBD1 (6 bases). Trimming shortened V by 4 bases and J by 10 bases, and 23 bases separated the two germline ends. Germline values: CDR1 SGDLS, CDR2 YYNGEE. The CDR3 runs 15 residues. As DNA, the CDR3 is TGTGCCAGCAGCCCAACCCAGGGGAGTGGTCAAGGAGCTTTCTTT. Its translation is CASSPTQGSGQGAFF. Drawing the rest from reference TRBV9 and TRBJ1-1, the complete variable domain is DSGVTQTPKHLITATGQRVTLRCSPRSGDLSVYWYQQSLDQGLQFLIQYYNGEERAKGNILERFSAQQFPDLHSELNLSSLELGDSALYFCASSPTQGSGQGAFFGQGTRLTVV.

This chain links TRBV28 with TRBJ2-1; 16 bases agree with TRBD2. V trimming: 6 bases; J trimming: 3 bases; junction bases outside the gene matches: 11. The CDR3 has 19 residues. Germline CDR1 MDHEN, CDR2 SYDVKM. The CDR3 bases are TGTGCCAGCAGAACCGGGACTAGCGGGGGGGCCGGGATCTACAATGAGCAGTTCTTC. Residues: CASRTGTSGGAGIYNEQFF.

V gene TRBV9 combines with J gene TRBJ1-5, with 7 bases aligning to TRBD1. The CDR3 is 15 amino acids. The germline V gene encodes CDR1 SGDLS and CDR2 YYNGEE. Unmatched junction bases numbered 7, after V lost 7 bases and J lost 0 bases. The CDR3 nucleotides are TGTGCCAGCGACAGGGACGGAGATAGCAATCAGCCCCAGCATTTT. Residues: CASDRDGDSNQPQHF.

V and J are TRBV13 and TRBJ2-7; 9 nucleotides line up with TRBD1. Per the germline V gene, CDR1 is PRHDT and CDR2 is FYEKMQ (reference sequence). V lost 2 bases to trimming and J lost 3 bases; unmatched junction nucleotides: 14. CDR3 length: 18 amino acids. The CDR3 DNA reads as TGTGCCAGCAGCTTACGACATCCTGGGGACAGGGCTGACTACGAGCAGTACTTC. It codes for CASSLRHPGDRADYEQYF.

This clone qualifies as medium-sized (0.01 to 0.1%). V is TRBV4-3 and J is TRBJ1-2; TRBD1 might be the D (6 bases). The CDR3 consists of 18 residues. Trimming left V 3 bases short and J 4 bases short, with 24 bases between. Germline V CDR1 and CDR2: LGHNA, YSLEER. Here the CDR3 reads CASSHLGASGTGFYGYTF. CDR3 DNA sequence: TGCGCCAGCAGCCATTTAGGGGCATCGGGAACAGGGTTCTATGGCTACACCTTC.